Shown below are 30 T cell receptor beta chains from a single sample sequenced in a study of beta chain features in type 1 diabetes. The antigens of these receptors remain unknown. Study-wide results and limits: TCRB CDR3s from Type 1 diabetes patients were moderately but significantly shorter in all four CD4+ subsets.

Expressed TCRB transcripts got sequenced, as all isolated RNA was reverse transcribed. The protocol was immunoSEQ multiplex PCR, while the TCRdb copy is restricted to in-frame clones and leaves out a portion. The repertoire includes over 150,000 clones, approximately 8.4% of them detected once, and under 0.6% sits in the top ten. Sequencing was performed on central memory CD4+ T cells from blood. The receptors stem from a man younger than 30 with type 1 diabetes.

About this clone itself: The same CDR3 can be traced to other DNA sequences in this sample. This sequence joins TRBV2 and TRBJ2-7; TRBD1 matches 7 bases. This CDR3 has 12 residues. CDR1 is SNHLY and CDR2 is FYNNEI in the germline V gene. The ends lost 6 bases at V and 2 bases at J; junction bases unmatched: 1. Written as DNA, the CDR3 is TGTGCCAGCAGCGACAGGGCCTACGAGCAGTACTTC. Protein product: CASSDRAYEQYF.

This chain links TRBV28 with TRBJ2-3; 7 bases map to TRBD1. This CDR3 region has 15 residues. Germline CDR1 reads MDHEN; CDR2 reads SYDVKM. Trimming removed 7 bases from V and 2 bases from J; junction bases left unmatched: 9. This CDR3 reads CASTLRQGVTDTQYF. For the CDR3, the DNA is TGTGCCAGCACCCTAAGACAGGGTGTCACAGATACGCAGTATTTT.

A few counts support this clone. The chain joins TRBV11-2 to TRBJ2-4, with TRBD2 matching 8 bases. This CDR3 region has 12 residues. Trimming at V came to 5 bases and at J to 12 bases, leaving 6 bases not matched to a gene. The V gene's germline CDR1 is SGHAT and CDR2 FQNNGV. CDR3 bases: TGTGCCAGCAGCCGGGGACTAGATAGTCAGTACTTC. It is translated as CASSRGLDSQYF.

This clone was detected a few times. The chain employs TRBV21-1 and TRBJ2-7; the D call in the table, TRBD1, was not verified against the DNA. TRBV21-1 constitutes a pseudogene. The CDR3 runs 14 residues. This CDR3 reads CASSVPTGHYEQYF. The DNA for the CDR3 is TGTGCCAGCAGCGTTCCCACAGGGCACTACGAGCAGTACTTC.

Ten or more counts support this clone. The chain recombines TRBV7-9 with TRBJ2-1; D perhaps matches TRBD2 (5 bases). The CDR3 totals 14 residues. The germline gives CDR1 SEHNR, CDR2 FQNEAQ (reference sequence). The V gene lost 1 base and the J gene lost 9 bases, with 13 bases spanning the gap. CDR3: CASSLESSIGEQFF. CDR3 nucleotide sequence: TGTGCCAGCAGCTTAGAGTCTAGCATCGGTGAGCAGTTCTTC.

The genes are TRBV6-6 and TRBJ1-1, with unresolved D. CDR1 MNHNY and CDR2 SVGAGI come from the germline V gene (reference sequence). This CDR3 has 13 amino acids. Trimming removed 2 bases at V and 1 base at J, with 5 bases between. The CDR3 is CASSYAQNTEAFF. The DNA for the CDR3 is TGTGCCAGCAGTTACGCACAGAACACTGAAGCTTTCTTT.

This sequence joins TRBV4-2 and TRBJ2-1; TRBD2 might be the D (5 bases). Germline CDR1 is LGHNA and CDR2 is YNFKEQ. The CDR3 extends over 14 amino acids. V lost 1 base to trimming and J lost 10 bases, with 14 bases between them. The CDR3 sequence: CASSQAAEGGEQFF. CDR3 nucleotides: TGTGCCAGCAGCCAAGCGGCTGAAGGAGGCGAGCAGTTCTTC.

J is TRBJ2-1 and V is TRBV7-6, with D possibly matching TRBD1 (7 bases). The CDR3 is 17 residues long. V shed 2 bases and J shed 8 bases, with 22 bases lying between them. CDR1 and CDR2 (germline): SGHVS, FNYEAQ. CDR3 region: CASSLRGPGEVLHEQFF. In DNA form, the CDR3 reads TGTGCCAGCAGCTTAAGGGGGCCGGGAGAGGTCCTACATGAGCAGTTCTTC.

The J gene is TRBJ2-1, the V gene TRBV7-2; a possible D gene is TRBD1 (5 bases). V lost 3 bases and J 3 bases, leaving 6 bases between the germline ends. The CDR3 sequence is 13 residues long. Per the germline V gene, CDR1 is SGHTA and CDR2 is FQGNSA. CDR3 bases: TGTGCCAGCAGCTTTACAGGCTACAATGAGCAGTTCTTC. The encoded protein is CASSFTGYNEQFF.

This chain uses TRBV5-6 with TRBJ1-2; tentatively, D is TRBD1 (6 bases). V lost 4 bases to trimming and J lost 1 base, with 8 bases between them. Germline CDR1 and CDR2: SGHDT and YYEEEE. The CDR3 spans 13 residues. In DNA form, the CDR3 reads TGTGCCAGCAGCCTCAGGGGTAACTATGGCTACACCTTC. It is translated as CASSLRGNYGYTF.

The V gene is TRBV18, the J gene TRBJ2-1, with 7 positions matching TRBD2. This CDR3 is 15 amino acids long. The germline gives CDR1 KGHSH, CDR2 LQKENI. V was pared by 0 bases and J by 6 bases, with 5 bases of the junction left unmatched. CDR3 in DNA: TGTGCCAGCTCACCACCGCGGCGGGAGCGCAATGAGCAGTTCTTC. As protein: CASSPPRRERNEQFF. The full variable domain, in which reference TRBV18 and TRBJ2-1 provide the parts outside the CDR3, is NAGVMQNPRHLVRRRGQEARLRCSPMKGHSHVYWYRQLPEEGLKFMVYLQKENIIDESGMPKERFSAEFPKEGPSILRIQQVVRGDSAAYFCASSPPRRERNEQFFGPGTRLTVL.

V is TRBV28 and J is TRBJ2-1; weak D call: TRBD2 (5 bases). V dropped 3 bases and J dropped 11 bases, with 14 bases sitting between them. CDR1 and CDR2 from the germline V gene are MDHEN and SYDVKM. The CDR3 has 13 amino acids. The CDR3 loop is CASSFRSGVKQFF. The CDR3 DNA reads as TGTGCCAGCAGTTTTAGAAGCGGCGTAAAGCAGTTCTTC.

This clone appeared a few times. This sequence joins TRBV19 and TRBJ1-5, with TRBD1 matching 8 bases. The CDR3 is 13 residues long. V dropped 6 bases and J dropped 5; count of bases not matched to a gene: 3. The germline CDR1 and CDR2 sequences are LNHDA and SQIVND (reference sequence). CDR3 coding DNA: TGTGCCAGTAGCTGGACAGGGCATCAGCCCCAGCATTTT. Protein product: CASSWTGHQPQHF. Filled out from reference TRBV19 and TRBJ1-5, the complete variable domain reads DGGITQSPKYLFRKEGQNVTLSCEQNLNHDAMYWYRQDPGQGLRLIYYSQIVNDFQKGDIAEGYSVSREKKESFPLTVTSAQKNPTAFYLCASSWTGHQPQHFGDGTRLSIL.

This clone has more than one count but fewer than ten. The chain links TRBV2 to TRBJ2-2, with TRBD2 identical over 8 bases. Germline CDR1 SNHLY, CDR2 FYNNEI. The CDR3 is 14 residues long. With 10 bases clipped from V and 2 bases from J, the junction kept 6 bases outside the gene matches. The CDR3 nucleotides read TGTGCCACACGGGAGGGCCTAAACACCGGGGAGCTGTTTTTT. Its translation: CATREGLNTGELFF.

The table lists this clone with a few counts. Other nucleotide sequences in the sample specify the same CDR3. The chain combines TRBV5-6 with TRBJ1-1; D is possibly TRBD1 (6 bases). Trimming shortened V by 0 bases and J by 1 base, and 7 bases separated the two germline ends. The length of the CDR3 is 14 residues. In germline, CDR1 is SGHDT, CDR2 YYEEEE. DNA for the CDR3: TGTGCCAGCAGCTTGGGCAGGGGGAACACTGAAGCTTTCTTT. Translation gives CASSLGRGNTEAFF. Complete variable domain (other parts from reference TRBV5-6 and TRBJ1-1): DAGVTQSPTHLIKTRGQQVTLRCSPKSGHDTVSWYQQALGQGPQFIFQYYEEEERQRGNFPDRFSGHQFPNYSSELNVNALLLGDSALYLCASSLGRGNTEAFFGQGTRLTVV.

The chain carries TRBV15 and TRBJ1-5; D call uncertain. The germline V gene has CDR1 LNHNV and CDR2 YYDKDF (reference sequence). The CDR3 length is 16 residues. The V end was cut by 2 bases, the J end by 5 bases, with 16 bases between. The CDR3 loop is CATSRPREGVDQPQHF. CDR3 coding DNA: TGTGCCACCAGCAGACCAAGGGAGGGAGTTGATCAGCCCCAGCATTTT. The whole variable domain, filled in from reference TRBV15 and TRBJ1-5, reads DAMVIQNPRYQVTQFGKPVTLSCSQTLNHNVMYWYQQKSSQAPKLLFHYYDKDFNNEADTPDNFQSRRPNTSFCFLDIRSPGLGDTAMYLCATSRPREGVDQPQHFGDGTRLSIL.

This clone has ten or more counts. The chain has TRBV9 and TRBJ2-2; TRBD2 matches at 7 bases. The V gene's germline CDR1 is SGDLS and CDR2 YYNGEE. V lost 5 bases to trimming and J lost 3 bases; unmatched junction nucleotides: 7. This CDR3 comprises 15 residues. The CDR3 sequence is CASSDRGGDTGELFF. The CDR3 region has the DNA TGTGCCAGCAGTGACCGGGGAGGGGACACCGGGGAGCTGTTTTTT.

Many counts were recorded for this clone. The chain carries TRBV28 and TRBJ2-4, with 8 positions matching TRBD2. The CDR3 spans 14 residues. The V segment lost 8 bases and the J segment 1 base; nucleotides outside the gene matches: 4. Germline V lookup: CDR1 MDHEN, CDR2 SYDVKM. This CDR3 is CASCSGAAKNIQYF. The CDR3 DNA sequence: TGTGCCAGCTGTAGCGGGGCGGCCAAAAACATTCAGTACTTC.

The chain recombines TRBV19 with TRBJ2-1; tentative D call: TRBD2 (5 bases). From germline, CDR1 is LNHDA and CDR2 SQIVND (reference sequence). V dropped 5 bases and J dropped 10 bases, with 9 bases sitting between them. CDR3 length: 11 amino acids. The CDR3 DNA is TGTGCCAGTAGTGTCGGACTCGAGCAGTTCTTC. It specifies CASSVGLEQFF.

The chain recombines TRBV5-1 with TRBJ2-1, with 11 bases aligning to TRBD2. V lost 3 bases to trimming and J lost 13 bases; unmatched junction nucleotides: 6. Germline V gene lookup returns CDR1 SGHRS and CDR2 YFSETQ. This CDR3 is built from 13 residues. The CDR3 here is CASSSNSGREQFF. For the CDR3, the DNA is TGCGCCAGCAGCTCTAATAGCGGGAGGGAACAGTTCTTC.

The V and J genes are TRBV19 and TRBJ2-1, with TRBD2 matching 14 bases. V dropped 5 bases and J dropped 5; count of bases not matched to a gene: 11. Germline V CDR1 and CDR2: LNHDA, SQIVND (reference sequence). The CDR3 length is 18 residues. The CDR3 sequence: CASSYRLAGGVSNNEQFF. The CDR3 DNA reads TGTGCCAGTAGTTATCGACTAGCGGGAGGGGTTTCAAACAATGAGCAGTTCTTC.

There are a few counts of this clone. This sequence joins TRBV16 and TRBJ1-1; possibly TRBD1 for D (5 bases). The ends were cut back, 4 bases at V and 7 bases at J, with 16 bases in the middle. The CDR3 is made up of 14 amino acids. The germline V gene has CDR1 KGHSY and CDR2 FQNENV. The CDR3 DNA reads TGTGCCAGCAGCCCTTCCAGGGTTCAGGGTGAAGCTTTCTTT. This translates into CASSPSRVQGEAFF.

This clone has just a few counts. The V gene is TRBV2, the J gene TRBJ2-1; D is perhaps TRBD2 (5 bases). The CDR3 is 15 amino acids. Germline values: CDR1 SNHLY, CDR2 FYNNEI. Between the trimmed V and J ends, which lost 7 bases and 5 bases, there was a span of 18 bases. The CDR3 DNA follows: TGTGCCAGCACCGAAGGAGGCCGCGGCAACAATGAGCAGTTCTTC. Translating gives CASTEGGRGNNEQFF. Full variable domain (rest looked up from reference TRBV2 and TRBJ2-1): EPEVTQTPSHQVTQMGQEVILRCVPISNHLYFYWYRQILGQKVEFLVSFYNNEISEKSEIFDDQFSVERPDGSNFTLKIRSTKLEDSAMYFCASTEGGRGNNEQFFGPGTRLTVL.

V and J are TRBV18 and TRBJ2-5, with 7 bases matching TRBD2. Germline loops: CDR1 KGHSH, CDR2 LQKENI. V trimming: 2 bases; J trimming: 5 bases; junction bases outside the gene matches: 8. The CDR3 length is 15 residues. Here the CDR3 reads CASSPWLADGETQYF. CDR3 sequence (DNA): TGTGCCAGCTCACCATGGCTAGCGGATGGGGAGACCCAGTACTTC.

In its sample, this clone was seen a few times. The genes are TRBV5-1 and TRBJ2-7, with D possibly TRBD2 on 5 matching bases. The CDR3 has 15 amino acids. Trimming pared 0 bases from V and 3 bases from J, leaving 13 bases between. Looked up from germline, CDR1 is SGHRS and CDR2 is YFSETQ. CDR3 residues: CASSLGVAGGYEQYF. CDR3 DNA sequence: TGCGCCAGCAGCTTGGGGGTTGCGGGTGGCTACGAGCAGTACTTC. Based on the CDR3 plus reference TRBV5-1 and TRBJ2-7, the full variable domain is KAGVTQTPRYLIKTRGQQVTLSCSPISGHRSVSWYQQTPGQGLQFLFEYFSETQRNKGNFPGRFSGRQFSNSRSEMNVSTLELGDSALYLCASSLGVAGGYEQYFGPGTRLTVT.

The chain combines TRBV7-9 with TRBJ2-7; 7 nucleotides line up with TRBD2. With V trimmed by 3 bases and J by 1 base, 6 bases remained unmatched. Germline values: CDR1 SEHNR, CDR2 FQNEAQ (reference sequence). The CDR3 extends over 15 amino acids. Here the CDR3 DNA reads TGTGCCAGCAGCTTCGAGGCTAGCGGTTCCTACGAGCAGTACTTC. Its protein is CASSFEASGSYEQYF. The whole variable domain, remainder taken from reference TRBV7-9 and TRBJ2-7, is DTGVSQNPRHKITKRGQNVTFRCDPISEHNRLYWYRQTLGQGPEFLTYFQNEAQLEKSRLLSDRFSAERPKGSFSTLEIQRTEQGDSAMYLCASSFEASGSYEQYFGPGTRLTVT.

Only a few counts were recorded for this clone. The chain joins TRBV19 to TRBJ2-5; 13 bases line up with TRBD2. The germline CDR1 and CDR2 sequences are LNHDA and SQIVND (reference sequence). This CDR3 region has 15 residues. V trimming: 5 bases; J trimming: 4 bases; junction bases outside the gene matches: 4. CDR3: CASSQLAGGPETQYF. CDR3 coding DNA: TGTGCCAGTAGTCAACTAGCGGGAGGGCCAGAGACCCAGTACTTC.

This clone was seen more than once but under ten times. The J gene is TRBJ1-1, the V gene TRBV5-1, with a weak D call TRBD1 (6 bases). The CDR3 has 15 residues. The V end was cut by 3 bases, the J end by 10 bases, with 22 bases between. Germline CDR1 is SGHRS and CDR2 is YFSETQ. This chain's CDR3 is CASSSDLSTGRTAFF. CDR3 nucleotide sequence: TGCGCCAGCAGCTCCGACCTGAGTACAGGGCGGACAGCTTTCTTT.

This sequence joins TRBV4-1 and TRBJ2-5, with D possibly being TRBD2 (7 bases). Trimming removed 0 bases at V and 5 bases at J, with 25 bases between. The CDR3 is 19 amino acids. Germline V gene sequence: CDR1 MGHRA, CDR2 YSYEKL. CDR3 sequence reads: CASSQDKGFGGRPGETQYF. CDR3 DNA: TGCGCCAGCAGCCAAGATAAGGGGTTCGGGGGGCGCCCCGGGGAGACCCAGTACTTC.

The table lists this clone with a few counts. This chain links TRBV6-1 with TRBJ1-2, with D perhaps matching TRBD1 (6 bases). From germline, CDR1 is MNHNS and CDR2 SASEGT. Trimming took 4 bases from V and 6 from J, leaving 15 bases between them. The CDR3 is made up of 14 amino acids. CDR3 protein: CASSALQGSHGYTF. CDR3 bases: TGTGCCAGCAGTGCCTTACAGGGAAGCCATGGCTACACCTTC.